One sample yielded the 2 T cell receptor beta chains listed below, sequenced in a study of high-grade serous ovarian cancer treatment subgroups (dated by TCRdb to the early 2020s). The tumor samples were collected prior to definitive surgery or chemotherapy. The library was obtained by the immunoSEQ multiplex PCR assay. The clones in this table, taken by TCRdb from immuneACCESS, are in-frame only. Not every clone is retained; where verified, under half of the shortfall comes from an unresolved V gene, and the cause of the rest is unknown. Present in this sample are around 4,500 clones, over 60% of which were seen just once. Roughly 17% of the sample lies in the top ten. Sequencing input: tumor tissue. The receptors were gathered from a human donor with high-grade serous ovarian cancer.

This clone has only a few counts. This chain connects TRBV10-3 to TRBJ1-2; a weak D match, TRBD1 (6 bases). This CDR3 spans 15 amino acids. The germline V gene encodes CDR1 ENHRY and CDR2 SYGVKD. Trimming shortened V by 2 bases and J by 4 bases, and 14 bases separated the two germline ends. The CDR3 DNA reads TGTGCCATCAGTGAGGCGGGGGCGCGGGGCTATGGCTACACCTTC. Translated, it gives CAISEAGARGYGYTF.

The CDR3 DNA reads TGTGCCAGCAGCTTAGTCCCCAGCAACACTGAAGCTTTCTTT. Protein: CASSLVPSNTEAFF. This rearrangement joins TRBV7-2 to TRBJ1-1; unclear D gene. This CDR3 is built from 14 residues. CDR1 is SGHTA, CDR2 FQGNSA, per germline. Trimming removed 1 base from V and 2 bases from J, with 8 bases in between.